These 28 T cell receptor beta chains were all obtained from the same sample, sequenced in a study of blood T cell repertoires in COVID-19. TCRdb's table, derived via immunoSEQ multiplex PCR, lists solely in-frame clones and lacks some. The sample carries about 200,000 clones, roughly 84% recorded once. Sequencing was carried out using peripheral blood. All receptors derive from a woman of 80 years or more with acute or convalescent COVID-19.

This chain joins TRBV7-8 and TRBJ1-4, with 7 bases identical to TRBD1. CDR1 is SGHVS and CDR2 is FQNEAQ in the germline V gene. The CDR3 covers 16 residues. V lost 4 bases and J lost 8; bases outside the gene matches: 13. CDR3 coding DNA: TGTGCCAGCAGCTCACATTCCGACAGGGTCGGAGAAAAACTGTTTTTT. This codes for CASSSHSDRVGEKLFF.

The rearrangement joins TRBV4-3 to TRBJ1-2; a possible D gene is TRBD1 (6 bases). Germline V gives CDR1 LGHNA, CDR2 YSLEER. V dropped 0 bases and J dropped 4 bases, with 24 bases sitting between them. The CDR3 length is 19 residues. For the CDR3, the DNA is TGCGCCAGCAGCCAAGAAATCGGGCGAAACCAGGGGAGGGGCTATGGCTACACCTTC. This gives the protein CASSQEIGRNQGRGYGYTF.

The genes are TRBV6-5 and TRBJ2-7, with TRBD2 matching over 9 bases. J gave up 4 bases and V 6 bases, and 10 bases lay outside the gene matches. Germline V gene lookup returns CDR1 MNHEY and CDR2 SVGAGI. CDR3 size: 15 residues. CDR3 coding DNA: TGTGCCAGCAGCAAAAAAGCGGGAGGAGATTACGAGCAGTACTTC. Protein: CASSKKAGGDYEQYF.

The chain uses TRBV4-3 and TRBJ2-1; TRBD1 aligns across 7 bases. The CDR3 is 18 residues long. With 0 bases clipped from V and 7 bases from J, the junction kept 15 bases outside the gene matches. Germline-derived CDR1 and CDR2 are LGHNA and YSLEER. Written as DNA, the CDR3 is TGCGCCAGCAGCCAAGATAGTTTAGCACAGGGGCTAGAAAATGAGCAGTTCTTC. This codes for CASSQDSLAQGLENEQFF.

The V and J genes are TRBV9 and TRBJ2-1; TRBD2 agrees at 10 bases. The germline CDR1 and CDR2 sequences are SGDLS and YYNGEE. This CDR3 has 15 residues. Trimming cost V 0 bases and J 7 bases; bases outside gene matches: 4. The CDR3 protein is CASSVVSSGRNEQFF. DNA of the CDR3: TGTGCCAGCAGCGTAGTGTCTAGCGGGAGAAATGAGCAGTTCTTC. The full variable domain, in which reference TRBV9 and TRBJ2-1 provide the parts outside the CDR3, is DSGVTQTPKHLITATGQRVTLRCSPRSGDLSVYWYQQSLDQGLQFLIQYYNGEERAKGNILERFSAQQFPDLHSELNLSSLELGDSALYFCASSVVSSGRNEQFFGPGTRLTVL.

This clone was seen more than once but under ten times. The chain combines TRBV18 with TRBJ2-1; 11 bases match TRBD2. Trimming removed 3 bases from V and 1 base from J; junction bases left unmatched: 5. This CDR3 comprises 17 residues. The germline V gene has CDR1 KGHSH and CDR2 LQKENI. This chain's CDR3 is CASSPITSGSSYNEQFF. The CDR3 coding sequence is TGTGCCAGCTCACCTATAACTAGCGGGAGTTCCTACAATGAGCAGTTCTTC.

J is TRBJ2-5 and V is TRBV5-8, with a possible D match to TRBD1 (5 bases). The ends were cut back, 2 bases at V and 2 bases at J, with 10 bases in the middle. Germline CDR1 is SGHTS and CDR2 is YDEGEE. The CDR3 length is 14 residues. This CDR3 is CASSFRAGQETQYF. The CDR3 nucleotides read TGTGCCAGCAGCTTTCGGGCAGGGCAAGAGACCCAGTACTTC.

The chain is built from TRBV6-2 or TRBV6-3 and TRBJ1-1, with no clear D. Germline CDR1 reads MNHEY; CDR2 reads SVGEGT. V lost 0 bases, J lost 3 bases, and 5 bases lay in between. The CDR3 length is 13 residues. The CDR3 here is CASSYSEDTEAFF. The CDR3 region has the DNA TGTGCCAGCAGTTACTCCGAGGACACTGAAGCTTTCTTT.

V usage is TRBV7-9 and J usage is TRBJ2-1; TRBD2 matches at 7 bases. This CDR3 has 16 amino acids. Germline CDR1 reads SEHNR; CDR2 reads FQNEAQ (reference sequence). Trimming removed 1 base from V and 8 bases from J; junction bases left unmatched: 11. The chain's CDR3 is CASSLGGGRVPDEQFF. In nucleotides, the CDR3 is TGTGCCAGCAGCTTAGGGGGCGGGAGAGTTCCGGATGAGCAGTTCTTC.

The rearrangement joins TRBV12-3 or TRBV12-4 to TRBJ1-6; D remains unclear. V dropped 6 bases and J dropped 7 bases, with 10 bases sitting between them. This CDR3 spans 13 amino acids. CDR3 sequence (DNA): TGTGCCAGCAGCCCGCGCGGAAATTCACCCCTCCACTTT. Translating it yields CASSPRGNSPLHF.

The chain links TRBV28 to TRBJ2-3; 10 bases line up with TRBD2. Germline assignment: CDR1 MDHEN and CDR2 SYDVKM. This CDR3 comprises 16 residues. The V gene end was trimmed by 3 bases and the J gene end by 4 bases; junction bases not matched to a gene: 7. This CDR3 reads CASSFRAGGYADTQYF. The CDR3 region has the DNA TGTGCCAGCAGTTTTAGAGCGGGAGGGTACGCAGATACGCAGTATTTT.

This sequence joins TRBV27 and TRBJ1-1, with 8 bases that match TRBD1. Germline V gives CDR1 MNHEY, CDR2 SMNVEV (reference sequence). The V segment lost 6 bases and the J segment 8 bases; nucleotides outside the gene matches: 8. The CDR3 covers 13 residues. The CDR3 sequence is CASSPQGGREAFF. CDR3 sequence (DNA): TGTGCCAGCAGCCCACAGGGGGGCAGGGAAGCTTTCTTT.

The chain has TRBV19 and TRBJ2-1; tentative D call: TRBD2 (6 bases). The CDR3 totals 14 residues. The ends were cut back, 2 bases at V and 6 bases at J, with 11 bases in the middle. Germline V gene sequence: CDR1 LNHDA, CDR2 SQIVND (reference sequence). The CDR3 sequence: CASSIQRTTNEQFF. CDR3 bases: TGTGCCAGTAGTATACAAAGGACTACCAATGAGCAGTTCTTC.

The V and J genes are TRBV28 and TRBJ1-3; tentative D call: TRBD1 (6 bases). The CDR3 has 16 amino acids. Trimming pared 4 bases from V and 3 bases from J, leaving 16 bases between. In germline, CDR1 is MDHEN, CDR2 SYDVKM. The chain's CDR3 is CASSSAGVSGGNTIYF. The CDR3 nucleotides are TGTGCCAGCAGTTCTGCAGGGGTATCGGGTGGAAACACCATATATTTT. Complete variable domain (other parts from reference TRBV28 and TRBJ1-3): DVKVTQSSRYLVKRTGEKVFLECVQDMDHENMFWYRQDPGLGLRLIYFSYDVKMKEKGDIPEGYSVSREKKERFSLILESASTNQTSMYLCASSSAGVSGGNTIYFGEGSWLTVV.

The V and J genes are TRBV6-6 and TRBJ2-1; the match to TRBD2 covers 8 bases. The germline V gene encodes CDR1 MNHNY and CDR2 SVGAGI (reference sequence). The CDR3 loop spans 15 amino acids. Losses at the gene ends were 6 bases for V and 4 bases for J; bases not matched to a gene: 8. The CDR3 spells CASSLLAASYNEQFF. CDR3 sequence (DNA): TGTGCCAGCAGCCTACTAGCGGCCTCATACAATGAGCAGTTCTTC.

This clone was observed a handful of times. J is TRBJ1-1 and V is TRBV9; maybe TRBD1 (5 bases). The CDR3 contains 14 residues. With 0 bases removed from V and 0 bases from J, the gap between germline ends came to 6 bases. Germline V gene data show CDR1 as SGDLS and CDR2 as YYNGEE. The CDR3 nucleotides are TGTGCCAGCAGCGTAGGGGGCATGAACACTGAAGCTTTCTTT. It is translated as CASSVGGMNTEAFF.

The rearrangement uses TRBV18 and TRBJ1-6, with TRBD1 as a possible D gene (6 bases). The CDR3 spans 16 residues. V was clipped by 3 bases and J by 5 bases, with 14 bases between them. From germline, CDR1 is KGHSH and CDR2 LQKENI. CDR3 residues: CASSPATGTNNSPLHF. The CDR3, as DNA: TGTGCCAGCTCACCGGCAACCGGGACAAATAATTCACCCCTCCACTTT.

The chain links TRBV7-2 to TRBJ1-2, with D perhaps TRBD1 (6 bases). Deletions cut 6 bases from V and 8 bases from J, with 16 bases between. The CDR3 covers 13 residues. Germline CDR1 SGHTA, CDR2 FQGNSA. The CDR3 DNA follows: TGTGCCAGCAGTGGCAGGGGCCTCGTCGGCTACACCTTC. It translates to CASSGRGLVGYTF. Complete variable domain (other parts from reference TRBV7-2 and TRBJ1-2): GAGVSQSPSNKVTEKGKDVELRCDPISGHTALYWYRQSLGQGLEFLIYFQGNSAPDKSGLPSDRFSAERTGGSVSTLTIQRTQQEDSAVYLCASSGRGLVGYTFGSGTRLTVV.

This clone was recorded only once. The V call is TRBV27, the J call TRBJ2-1, with D possibly being TRBD2 (5 bases). CDR3 length: 18 residues. With 5 bases removed from V and 2 bases from J, the gap between germline ends came to 22 bases. Germline loops: CDR1 MNHEY, CDR2 SMNVEV (reference sequence). The DNA for the CDR3 is TGTGCCAGCAGTCATTCACTAGAGAGGTTACCCGCCTACAATGAGCAGTTCTTC. As protein: CASSHSLERLPAYNEQFF.

V is TRBV5-4 and J is TRBJ2-3, with D possibly TRBD2 on 5 matching bases. The germline gives CDR1 SGHNT, CDR2 YYREEE (reference sequence). The CDR3 sequence is 14 residues long. V lost 4 bases and J 0 bases, leaving 9 bases between the germline ends. The CDR3 protein is CASSPQRSTDTQYF. The CDR3 bases are TGTGCCAGCAGCCCACAGCGGAGCACAGATACGCAGTATTTT.

A single count supports this clone. The V call is TRBV3-1 (or the pseudogene TRBV3-2), the J call TRBJ2-7, with a tentative D call TRBD1 (5 bases). V was shortened by 1 base and J by 6 bases, with 13 bases between the two germline ends. In germline, CDR1 is LGHDT, CDR2 YNNKEL (reference sequence). This CDR3 has 14 residues. Here the CDR3 DNA reads TGTGCCAGCAGCCAAGTCCCAACAGGAACCGAGCAGTACTTC. It translates to CASSQVPTGTEQYF.

V usage is TRBV5-1 and J usage is TRBJ2-2; TRBD2 might be the D (6 bases). V lost 7 bases, J lost 7 bases, and 17 bases lay in between. The CDR3 runs to 14 residues. From germline, CDR1 is SGHRS and CDR2 YFSETQ. DNA of the CDR3: TGCGCCAGCCGAGCGATAGATAGCGGCGGGGAGCTGTTTTTT. Its translation is CASRAIDSGGELFF.

This rearrangement joins TRBV28 to TRBJ2-2; tentative D call: TRBD2 (5 bases). CDR3 length: 16 amino acids. Trimming pared 2 bases from V and 1 base from J, leaving 11 bases between. The germline V gene has CDR1 MDHEN and CDR2 SYDVKM. The CDR3 DNA reads as TGTGCCAGCAGTTTACCAGGTCGGGGGAACACCGGGGAGCTGTTTTTT. It yields the protein CASSLPGRGNTGELFF.

This clone was observed a few times. The chain employs TRBV25-1 and TRBJ1-2; D uncertain. Germline CDR1 is MGHDK and CDR2 is SYGVNS. The CDR3 has 15 amino acids. V was pared by 4 bases and J by 0 bases, with 12 bases between. The CDR3 region is CASSALGRSNYGYTF. The CDR3 DNA sequence: TGTGCCAGCAGTGCCCTAGGCCGATCTAACTATGGCTACACCTTC.

The chain combines TRBV19 with TRBJ1-1; the match to TRBD1 covers 7 bases. The CDR3 is made up of 16 amino acids. Germline V gene lookup returns CDR1 LNHDA and CDR2 SQIVND (reference sequence). Trimming took 3 bases from V and 4 from J; bases not matched to a gene: 11. CDR3 in amino acids: CASSIETATGVTEAFF. The CDR3 DNA reads TGTGCCAGTAGTATTGAAACAGCTACAGGGGTCACTGAAGCTTTCTTT.

CDR3 coding DNA: TGTGCCAGCAGCTTAGTACAGGAGAACTATGGCTACACCTTC. Protein: CASSLVQENYGYTF. The chain combines TRBV7-9 with TRBJ1-2; TRBD1 might be the D (5 bases). The V end was cut by 1 base, the J end by 2 bases, with 8 bases between. This CDR3 spans 14 amino acids. The V gene's germline CDR1 is SEHNR and CDR2 FQNEAQ (reference sequence).

The J gene is TRBJ1-2, the V gene TRBV18; the D is unclear. From germline, CDR1 is KGHSH and CDR2 LQKENI. The V end lost 3 bases, the J end lost 0 bases, and 11 bases lay between the germline ends. The CDR3 sequence is 15 residues long. CDR3 region: CASSPENSPNYGYTF. The CDR3 DNA reads TGTGCCAGCTCACCGGAAAACAGTCCTAACTATGGCTACACCTTC.

The chain links TRBV28 to TRBJ1-5; 9 nucleotides align to TRBD1. Germline trimming cut 6 bases from V and 5 bases from J; bases unmatched to any gene: 14. The CDR3 totals 17 residues. CDR1 and CDR2 (germline): MDHEN, SYDVKM. This CDR3 reads CASSSGPGTGNYQPQHF. The CDR3 DNA sequence: TGTGCCAGCAGCTCGGGCCCCGGGACAGGGAACTATCAGCCCCAGCATTTT.